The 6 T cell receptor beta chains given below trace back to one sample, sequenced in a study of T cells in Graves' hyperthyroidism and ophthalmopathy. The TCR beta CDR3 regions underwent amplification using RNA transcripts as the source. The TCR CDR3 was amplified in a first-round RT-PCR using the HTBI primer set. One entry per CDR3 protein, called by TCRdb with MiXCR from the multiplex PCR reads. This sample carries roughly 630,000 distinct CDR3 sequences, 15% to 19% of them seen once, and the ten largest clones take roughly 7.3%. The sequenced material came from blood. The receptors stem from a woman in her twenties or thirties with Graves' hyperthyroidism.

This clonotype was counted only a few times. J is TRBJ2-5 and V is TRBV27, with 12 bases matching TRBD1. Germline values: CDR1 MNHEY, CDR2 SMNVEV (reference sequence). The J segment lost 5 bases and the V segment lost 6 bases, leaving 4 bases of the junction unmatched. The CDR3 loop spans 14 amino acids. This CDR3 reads CASRSGTGGETQYF. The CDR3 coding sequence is TGTGCCAGCAGGTCCGGGACAGGGGGCGAGACCCAGTACTTC.

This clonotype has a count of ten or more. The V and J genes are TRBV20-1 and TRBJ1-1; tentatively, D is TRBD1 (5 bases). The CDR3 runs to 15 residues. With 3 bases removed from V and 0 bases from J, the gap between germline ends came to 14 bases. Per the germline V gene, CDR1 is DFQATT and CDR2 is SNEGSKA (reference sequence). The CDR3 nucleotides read TGCAGTGCTAGCCCGCGGGGGACGATGAACACTGAAGCTTTCTTT. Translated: CSASPRGTMNTEAFF.

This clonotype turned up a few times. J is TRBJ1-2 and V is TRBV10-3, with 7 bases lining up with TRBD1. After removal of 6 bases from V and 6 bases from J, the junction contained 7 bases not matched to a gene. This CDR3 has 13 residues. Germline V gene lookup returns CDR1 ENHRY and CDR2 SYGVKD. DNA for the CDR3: TGTGCCATCAGGGACAGGCCTCGGGATGGCTACACCTTC. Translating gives CAIRDRPRDGYTF.

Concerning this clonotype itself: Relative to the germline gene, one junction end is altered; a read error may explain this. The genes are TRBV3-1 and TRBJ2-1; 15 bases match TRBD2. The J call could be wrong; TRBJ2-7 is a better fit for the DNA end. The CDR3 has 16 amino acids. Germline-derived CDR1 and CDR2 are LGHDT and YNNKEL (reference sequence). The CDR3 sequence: CANSHDGLAGGNEQYF. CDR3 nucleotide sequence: TGTGCCAACAGCCACGACGGACTAGCGGGAGGGAATGAGCAGTACTTC.

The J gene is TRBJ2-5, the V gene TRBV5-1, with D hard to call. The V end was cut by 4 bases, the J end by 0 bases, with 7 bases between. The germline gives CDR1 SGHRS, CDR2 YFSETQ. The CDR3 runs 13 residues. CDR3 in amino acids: CASSPSYQETQYF. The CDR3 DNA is TGCGCCAGCAGCCCATCGTACCAAGAGACCCAGTACTTC. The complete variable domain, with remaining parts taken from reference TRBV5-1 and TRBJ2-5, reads KAGVTQTPRYLIKTRGQQVTLSCSPISGHRSVSWYQQTPGQGLQFLFEYFSETQRNKGNFPGRFSGRQFSNSRSEMNVSTLELGDSALYLCASSPSYQETQYFGPGTRLLVL.

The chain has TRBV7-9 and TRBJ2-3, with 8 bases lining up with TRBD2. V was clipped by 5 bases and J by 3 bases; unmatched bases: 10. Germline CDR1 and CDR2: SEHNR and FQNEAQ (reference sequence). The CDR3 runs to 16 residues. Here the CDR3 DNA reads TGTGCCAGCAGCCCACCCAGGGCTAGCGGGACAGATACGCAGTATTTT. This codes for CASSPPRASGTDTQYF.